In this sample, the clone carrying this T cell receptor (beta chain) turned up once. The antigen remains undetermined. This specimen comes from a study of OX40 agonist ivuxolimab in advanced cancers. Study context: Three individuals attained partial responses, comprising one hepatocellular carcinoma case and two cutaneous melanoma cases. Study-level points and caveats: Low normalized T-cell clonal expansion was additionally recorded for some nonresponders. In general, CD8+ T cells held more expanded clones than CD4+ did, on average. The study found among the lowest clonal expansion in partial responders at 0.1-3.0 mg/kg.

The CDR3 consists of 15 residues. CDR1 and CDR2 from the germline V gene are SGHVS and FNYEAQ. V gave up 5 bases and J gave up 6 bases, with 20 bases separating them. Using immunoSEQ multiplex PCR, the repertoire was profiled, and TCRdb retains in-frame clones only, with some absent. This sample yields around 80,000 clones, of which 75% to 90% are seen a single time; 2% to 3% belongs to the top ten. This sample comprised CD4+ or CD8+ T cells sorted from blood, obtained in a trial of the OX40 agonist ivuxolimab. The TCR sequence derives from an adult with an advanced solid tumor such as melanoma, head and neck, liver or kidney cancer. This sequence joins TRBV7-6 and TRBJ2-7; tentative D call: TRBD1 (5 bases). The CDR3 sequence is CASSPRSRAFSEQYF. The CDR3 coding sequence is TGTGCCAGCAGCCCACGGAGCAGGGCCTTCAGCGAGCAGTACTTC.